The 22 T cell receptor beta chains below all came from one sample that was sequenced in a study of T cell repertoires in cytomegalovirus infection. TCRdb re-called the reads through MiXCR, storing one row per CDR3 protein. The sample has 400,000 to 550,000 distinct CDR3 sequences, 11% seen once. Sequencing was carried out using PBMCs. These receptors originate from a human donor in good health (CMV status not recorded). Some clones in this sample may be carry-over from other donors' samples.

This clonotype was observed many times. The chain recombines TRBV7-2 with TRBJ1-6; weak D call: TRBD1 (5 bases). The CDR3 contains 16 residues. The germline V gene encodes CDR1 SGHTA and CDR2 FQGNSA. V lost 5 bases and J 7 bases, leaving 18 bases between the germline ends. The DNA of the CDR3 is TGTGCCAGCAGCCCTGCCCCCGGGACGGTCAATTCACCCCTCCACTTT. Encoded protein: CASSPAPGTVNSPLHF.

At least ten counts were recorded for this clonotype. The V call is TRBV5-1, the J call TRBJ1-1, with D unclear. V lost 0 bases to trimming and J lost 0 bases, with 9 bases between them. The CDR3 totals 15 residues. Germline assignment: CDR1 SGHRS and CDR2 YFSETQ. As DNA, the CDR3 is TGCGCCAGCAGCTTGGCCAAGGGTCTGAACACTGAAGCTTTCTTT. Its protein product is CASSLAKGLNTEAFF.

This clonotype has a count of ten or more. The V and J genes are TRBV11-2 and TRBJ1-2, with D hard to call. V lost 2 bases and J lost 4, with 11 bases in between. The CDR3 is made up of 14 amino acids. Germline V gene sequence: CDR1 SGHAT, CDR2 FQNNGV. CDR3 region: CASSLLVTSYGYTF. CDR3 sequence (DNA): TGTGCCAGCAGCTTACTGGTAACTTCCTATGGCTACACCTTC.

This clonotype has more than one count but fewer than ten. The chain uses TRBV12-3 or TRBV12-4 and TRBJ2-4, with 9 bases matching TRBD1. The length of the CDR3 is 13 residues. The V gene end was trimmed by 8 bases and the J gene end by 6 bases; junction bases not matched to a gene: 5. CDR3 coding DNA: TGTGCCAGCTTACAGGGGGCGGGAAACATTCAGTACTTC. Its protein is CASLQGAGNIQYF.

This clonotype was seen many times. The CDR3 sequence is CASSIRDIREQFF. The CDR3, as DNA: TGTGCCAGTAGTATCCGGGACATTAGGGAGCAGTTCTTC. The V call is TRBV19, the J call TRBJ2-1, with D tentatively TRBD1 (6 bases). The CDR3 runs to 13 residues. Deletions cut 3 bases from V and 10 bases from J, with 13 bases between. The V gene's germline CDR1 is LNHDA and CDR2 SQIVND (reference sequence).

This clonotype came up many times. The rearrangement uses TRBV20-1 and TRBJ2-3; 7 bases map to TRBD2. This CDR3 has 16 residues. Germline V CDR1 and CDR2: DFQATT, SNEGSKA (reference sequence). V dropped 0 bases and J dropped 2; count of bases not matched to a gene: 8. The CDR3 sequence is CSARDFRLAATDTQYF. CDR3 nucleotides: TGCAGTGCTAGAGATTTCAGGCTAGCGGCCACAGATACGCAGTATTTT.

There are many counts of this clonotype. This chain links TRBV6-5 with TRBJ1-3; the match to TRBD1 covers 10 bases. The CDR3 is made up of 19 amino acids. V gave up 0 bases and J gave up 2 bases; unmatched junction bases: 10. Germline CDR1 reads MNHEY; CDR2 reads SVGAGI. CDR3 bases: TGTGCCAGCAGTTACTCCATGCCCGCCGGGACAGGGGCTGGAAACACCATATATTTT. Translating it yields CASSYSMPAGTGAGNTIYF.

In its sample, this clonotype was seen many times. This sequence joins TRBV4-1 and TRBJ2-3; 8 bases fit TRBD1. J lost 5 bases, V lost 4 bases, and 17 bases had no gene match. Germline CDR1 MGHRA, CDR2 YSYEKL. This CDR3 has 18 residues. For the CDR3, the DNA is TGCGCCAGCAGCCGAGTACCCCTGGACAGGGAATGGAGAGATACGCAGTATTTT. Protein sequence: CASSRVPLDREWRDTQYF.

This clonotype has at least ten counts. Here the CDR3 DNA reads TGTGCCAGCAGCTTAGCGTCCCAGGGGGTGAGAACTGAAGCTTTCTTT. This codes for CASSLASQGVRTEAFF. The V and J genes are TRBV7-6 and TRBJ1-1, with 7 bases fitting TRBD1. CDR1 and CDR2 (germline): SGHVS, FNYEAQ. V lost 0 bases, J lost 5 bases, and 9 bases stayed unmatched. This CDR3 spans 16 amino acids.

This clonotype was seen ten or more times. The chain employs TRBV10-3 and TRBJ2-5; 8 nucleotides line up with TRBD1. Unmatched junction bases numbered 9, after V lost 4 bases and J lost 5 bases. This CDR3 is built from 15 residues. Germline V gives CDR1 ENHRY, CDR2 SYGVKD. CDR3 sequence reads: CAISGGQGRRETQYF. DNA for the CDR3: TGTGCCATCAGTGGTGGACAGGGCCGTCGGGAGACCCAGTACTTC.

The V and J genes are TRBV5-1 and TRBJ2-7, with 13 positions matching TRBD2. This CDR3 is built from 17 residues. The germline gives CDR1 SGHRS, CDR2 YFSETQ. V dropped 3 bases and J dropped 2; count of bases not matched to a gene: 8. Here the CDR3 reads CASSSGLAGFTPYEQYF. The DNA of the CDR3 is TGCGCCAGCAGCTCGGGACTAGCGGGATTCACTCCCTACGAGCAGTACTTC.

This clonotype was recorded a few times. The CDR3 DNA follows: TGTGCCAGCAGCCAGGGGTTGGGGGGCCAGCCCCAGCATTTT. Its translation: CASSQGLGGQPQHF. The V gene is TRBV7-9, the J gene TRBJ1-5; tentative D call: TRBD1 (6 bases). Trimming stripped 5 bases from V and 7 bases from J, with 15 bases between. This CDR3 region has 14 residues. Germline values: CDR1 SEHNR, CDR2 FQNEAQ (reference sequence).

This clonotype has a single count. Here the CDR3 omits its conserved ending phenylalanine or tryptophan, so a read error is the likely source. The chain links TRBV29-1 to TRBJ2-2, with 8 nucleotides matching TRBD2. The germline V gene has CDR1 SQVTM and CDR2 ANQGSEA. V lost 5 bases, J lost 0 bases, and 2 bases stayed unmatched. CDR3 size: 14 residues. CDR3 amino acids: CSVWTSSNTGELFL. CDR3 bases: TGCAGCGTTTGGACTAGCTCGAACACCGGGGAGCTGTTTCTT.

This clonotype occurred many times. This chain links TRBV28 with TRBJ2-2; D possibly corresponds to TRBD2 (5 bases). The CDR3 is made up of 16 amino acids. Germline V lookup: CDR1 MDHEN, CDR2 SYDVKM. V was shortened by 3 bases and J by 0 bases, with 11 bases between the two germline ends. The CDR3 region is CASSFPGRTNTGELFF. The CDR3 coding sequence is TGTGCCAGCAGTTTCCCGGGAAGGACGAACACCGGGGAGCTGTTTTTT.

In this sample, this clonotype turned up a few times. J is TRBJ1-2 and V is TRBV12-3 or TRBV12-4; D is unclear. V was trimmed by 0 bases and J by 5 bases, leaving 10 bases between them. This CDR3 region has 14 residues. This CDR3 is CASSLALFGYGYTF. CDR3 DNA: TGTGCCAGCAGTTTAGCCCTCTTTGGATATGGCTACACCTTC.

This clonotype was counted only a few times. The V call is TRBV29-1, the J call TRBJ2-1; 10 bases map to TRBD1. J lost 6 bases, V lost 3 bases, and 11 bases had no gene match. Germline V gene data show CDR1 as SQVTM and CDR2 as ANQGSEA. The CDR3 runs 16 residues. The CDR3 sequence: CSVDERGTGAINEQFF. The DNA for the CDR3 is TGCAGCGTTGACGAGCGCGGGACAGGGGCAATCAATGAGCAGTTCTTC.

This clonotype was seen ten or more times. The J gene is TRBJ1-2, the V gene TRBV20-1; D uncertain. In germline, CDR1 is DFQATT, CDR2 SNEGSKA (reference sequence). The CDR3 covers 13 residues. V was trimmed by 7 bases and J by 5 bases, leaving 17 bases between them. As DNA, the CDR3 is TGCAGTGGTCCGGACCGGGATTCATATGGCTACACCTTC. This gives the protein CSGPDRDSYGYTF.

This clonotype was picked up a small number of times. The chain has TRBV27 and TRBJ1-2; 7 bases map to TRBD1. This CDR3 spans 14 amino acids. Losses at the gene ends were 5 bases for V and 4 bases for J; bases not matched to a gene: 7. Germline CDR1 is MNHEY and CDR2 is SMNVEV (reference sequence). CDR3 DNA sequence: TGTGCCAGCAGTCCGACCGGGACAGCCTATGGCTACACCTTC. This translates into CASSPTGTAYGYTF.

Many counts were recorded for this clonotype. V is TRBV9 and J is TRBJ1-5; D remains unclear. Germline-derived CDR1 and CDR2 are SGDLS and YYNGEE. The CDR3 length is 14 residues. The germline V and J ends were trimmed by 0 bases and 9 bases, with 13 bases remaining between them. The CDR3 is CASSVAAEVRPQHF. The CDR3 nucleotides are TGTGCCAGCAGCGTAGCCGCCGAAGTGCGGCCCCAGCATTTT.

This clonotype was counted between two and nine times. This chain connects TRBV24-1 to TRBJ1-5, with no clear D. Germline CDR1 reads KGHDR; CDR2 reads SFDVKD. The CDR3 has 13 amino acids. Trimming took off 3 bases at V and 4 bases at J, with 6 bases between the two ends. The CDR3 DNA follows: TGTGCCACCAGTGATCGACCTAATCAGCCCCAGCATTTT. Its translation: CATSDRPNQPQHF.

This clonotype came up many times. The CDR3 loop reads CASGLGTNNEQFF. The CDR3 DNA follows: TGTGCTAGTGGTTTGGGGACGAACAATGAGCAGTTCTTC. This sequence joins TRBV12-5 and TRBJ2-1; no clear D. The germline V gene has CDR1 LGHNT and CDR2 FRNRAP. The CDR3 covers 13 residues. V lost 1 base and J lost 5, with 6 bases in between.

This clonotype turned up a few times. The chain combines TRBV5-1 with TRBJ2-7, with D perhaps matching TRBD1 or TRBD2 (6 bases each). Trimming took 0 bases from V and 3 from J, leaving 19 bases between them. The CDR3 is 17 residues long. Germline V lookup: CDR1 SGHRS, CDR2 YFSETQ. The chain's CDR3 is CASSLAGVGGLRYEQYF. CDR3 nucleotides: TGCGCCAGCAGCTTGGCGGGCGTTGGGGGGCTCCGCTACGAGCAGTACTTC.